A selection of T cell receptor beta chains follows, all from one sample in a study of identical twins. One entry per CDR3 protein results from TCRdb running MiXCR on the 5' RACE reads. The table includes 1,800,000 or so distinct CDR3 sequences, about 31% detected once. The material sequenced was cord blood. The source of these receptors is a newborn girl in good health. Each CDR3 is given without its conserved first and last residue.

v_call: TRBV5-8; cdr3_aa: ASSLDREDEKLF
v_call: TRBV5-1; cdr3_aa: ASSSRTSTYEQY
v_call: TRBV5-1; cdr3_aa: ASSLSRPPYEQY
v_call: TRBV5-5; cdr3_aa: ASSLRLGGNQPQH
v_call: TRBV12-3/TRBV12-4; cdr3_aa: ASTSLAGAGDEQF
v_call: TRBV20-1; cdr3_aa: SVISGANRYEQF
v_call: TRBV9; cdr3_aa: ASSLGAGGPYEQY
v_call: TRBV11-2; cdr3_aa: ASSYYGRSEQY
v_call: TRBV21-1; cdr3_aa: ASSKWDYILTDTQY
v_call: TRBV2; cdr3_aa: ATASGLAGTDTQY
v_call: TRBV4-2; cdr3_aa: ASSRTPTGVDNEQF
v_call: TRBV12-3/TRBV12-4; cdr3_aa: ASSFRQGTAGNTIY